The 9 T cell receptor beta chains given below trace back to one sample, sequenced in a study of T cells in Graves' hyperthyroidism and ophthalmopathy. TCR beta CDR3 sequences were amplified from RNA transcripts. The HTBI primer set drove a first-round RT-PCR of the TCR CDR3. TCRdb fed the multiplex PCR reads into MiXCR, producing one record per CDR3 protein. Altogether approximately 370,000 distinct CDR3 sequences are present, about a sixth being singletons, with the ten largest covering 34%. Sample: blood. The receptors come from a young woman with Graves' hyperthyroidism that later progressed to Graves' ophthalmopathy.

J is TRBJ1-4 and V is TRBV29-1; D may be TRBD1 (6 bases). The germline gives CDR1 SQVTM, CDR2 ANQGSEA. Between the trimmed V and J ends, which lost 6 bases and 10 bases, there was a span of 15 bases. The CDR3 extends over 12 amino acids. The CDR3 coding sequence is TGCAGCGTCGGTACAGGGTCGGGAAAACTGTTTTTT. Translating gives CSVGTGSGKLFF.

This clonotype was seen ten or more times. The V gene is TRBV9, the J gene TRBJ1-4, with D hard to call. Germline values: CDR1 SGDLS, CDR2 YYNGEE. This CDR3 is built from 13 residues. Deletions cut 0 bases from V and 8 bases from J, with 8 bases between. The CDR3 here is CASSVGGTEKLFF. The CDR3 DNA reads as TGTGCCAGCAGCGTAGGAGGTACGGAAAAACTGTTTTTT.

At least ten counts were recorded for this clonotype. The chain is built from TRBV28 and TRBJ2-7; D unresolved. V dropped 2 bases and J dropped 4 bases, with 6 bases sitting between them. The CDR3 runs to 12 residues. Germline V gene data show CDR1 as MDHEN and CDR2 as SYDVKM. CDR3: CASSLNPYEQYF. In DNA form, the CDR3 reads TGTGCCAGCAGTTTAAACCCTTACGAGCAGTACTTC.

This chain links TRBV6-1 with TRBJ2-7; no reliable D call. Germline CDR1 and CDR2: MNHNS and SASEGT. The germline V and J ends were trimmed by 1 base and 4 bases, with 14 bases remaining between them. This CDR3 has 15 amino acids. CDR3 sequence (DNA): TGTGCCAGCAGTGAAGGAATTGGGCGTGCGTACGAGCAGTACTTC. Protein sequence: CASSEGIGRAYEQYF.

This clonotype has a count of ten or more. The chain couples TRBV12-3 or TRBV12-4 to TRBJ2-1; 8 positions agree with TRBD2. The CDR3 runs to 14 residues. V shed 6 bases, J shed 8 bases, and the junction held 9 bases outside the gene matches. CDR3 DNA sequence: TGTGCCAGCAGAACTCTTAGCGGGACGGATGAGCAGTTCTTC. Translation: CASRTLSGTDEQFF.

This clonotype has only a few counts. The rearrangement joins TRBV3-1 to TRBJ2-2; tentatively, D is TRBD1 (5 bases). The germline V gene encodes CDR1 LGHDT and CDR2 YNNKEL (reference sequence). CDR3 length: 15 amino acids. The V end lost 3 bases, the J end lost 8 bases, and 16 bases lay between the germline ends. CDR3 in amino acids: CASSHQDTQAGELFF. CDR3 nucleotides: TGTGCCAGCAGCCACCAGGACACACAAGCTGGGGAGCTGTTTTTT.

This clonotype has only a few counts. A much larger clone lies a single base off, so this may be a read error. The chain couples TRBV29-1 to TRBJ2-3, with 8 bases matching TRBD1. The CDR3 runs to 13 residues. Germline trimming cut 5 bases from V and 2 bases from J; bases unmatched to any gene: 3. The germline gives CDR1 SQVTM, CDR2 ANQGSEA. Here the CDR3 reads CSVTGGTTDTQYF. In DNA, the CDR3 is TGCAGCGTTACAGGGGGAACCACAGATACGCAGTATTTT.

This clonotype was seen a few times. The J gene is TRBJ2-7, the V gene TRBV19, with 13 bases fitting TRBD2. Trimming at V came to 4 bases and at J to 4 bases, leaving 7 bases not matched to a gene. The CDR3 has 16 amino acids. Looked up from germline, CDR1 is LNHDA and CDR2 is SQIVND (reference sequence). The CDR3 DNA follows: TGTGCCAGTAGTAAACTAGCGGGAGGGACCCCTTACGAGCAGTACTTC. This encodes CASSKLAGGTPYEQYF.

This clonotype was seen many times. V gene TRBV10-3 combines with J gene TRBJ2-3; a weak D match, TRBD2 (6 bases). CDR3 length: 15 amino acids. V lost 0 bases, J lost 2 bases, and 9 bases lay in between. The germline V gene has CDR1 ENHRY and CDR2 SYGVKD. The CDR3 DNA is TGTGCCATCAGTGAGTCTAGGGAGGACACAGATACGCAGTATTTT. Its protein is CAISESREDTDTQYF.